One sample yielded the 30 T cell receptor beta chains listed below, sequenced in a study of T cell responses to AZD1222 COVID-19 vaccine. TCRdb keeps only in-frame clones here, not all; method: immunoSEQ multiplex PCR. The sample includes nearly 110,000 clones, more than 70% of them seen just once. Sequenced material: peripheral blood, taken on day 0 of AZD1222 vaccination. The receptors here all came from an adult in good health.

V usage is TRBV30 and J usage is TRBJ1-5; D gene unclear. This CDR3 contains 13 residues. Trimming removed 1 base from V and 3 bases from J, with 7 bases in between. Germline lookup yields CDR1 GTSNPN and CDR2 SVGIG (reference sequence). The DNA for the CDR3 is TGTGCCTGGAGTGGAGGGATCAATCAGCCCCAGCATTTT. Its protein is CAWSGGINQPQHF.

The CDR3 DNA reads as TGTGCCAGCTCCGGCGACAGGGAAGCAGAAAGTCGTGAAAAACTGTTTTTT. Translating gives CASSGDREAESREKLFF. The gene calls are TRBV19 and TRBJ1-4; 7 bases agree with TRBD1. V lost 9 bases to trimming and J lost 7 bases; unmatched junction nucleotides: 20. This CDR3 has 17 amino acids. CDR1 is LNHDA and CDR2 is SQIVND in the germline V gene (reference sequence).

V usage is TRBV2 and J usage is TRBJ1-1; D is unclear. The CDR3 extends over 11 amino acids. Germline loops: CDR1 SNHLY, CDR2 FYNNEI. Trimming cost V 5 bases and J 6 bases, with 7 bases left between them. The CDR3 here is CASSPYAEAFF. The CDR3 region has the DNA TGTGCCAGCAGTCCCTATGCTGAAGCTTTCTTT.

The CDR3 sequence: CATSRGGQSGANVLTF. The CDR3 DNA follows: TGTGCCACCAGCAGGGGGGGGCAGTCTGGGGCCAACGTCCTGACTTTC. J is TRBJ2-6 and V is TRBV15; tentative D call: TRBD2 (7 bases). From germline, CDR1 is LNHNV and CDR2 YYDKDF (reference sequence). The germline V and J ends were trimmed by 3 bases and 1 base, with 10 bases remaining between them. The CDR3 sequence is 16 residues long.

V gene TRBV14 combines with J gene TRBJ2-3; D might be TRBD1 (5 bases). CDR3 size: 15 residues. V was clipped by 4 bases and J by 4 bases, with 15 bases between them. Germline V gene data show CDR1 as SGHDN and CDR2 as FVKESK. Here the CDR3 DNA reads TGTGCCAGCAGCCTTCGATCGACAGTCGCAGATACGCAGTATTTT. This encodes CASSLRSTVADTQYF.

The V and J genes are TRBV19 and TRBJ1-2; tentatively, D is TRBD1 (5 bases). Germline CDR1 and CDR2: LNHDA and SQIVND (reference sequence). The CDR3 contains 13 residues. V was pared by 7 bases and J by 2 bases, with 11 bases between. The CDR3 protein is CASIGAENYGYTF. Written as DNA, the CDR3 is TGTGCCAGTATCGGGGCGGAGAACTATGGCTACACCTTC.

The chain is built from TRBV7-3 and TRBJ2-5, with 9 bases matching TRBD2. V was pared by 5 bases and J by 1 base, with 5 bases of the junction left unmatched. Germline assignment: CDR1 SGHTA and CDR2 FQGTGA. The CDR3 runs 15 residues. CDR3 protein: CASSPLAGIQETQYF. DNA of the CDR3: TGTGCCAGCAGCCCTCTAGCGGGGATCCAAGAGACCCAGTACTTC.

The chain is built from TRBV30 and TRBJ1-5, with a weak D call TRBD1 (5 bases). The CDR3 has 13 residues. Between the trimmed V and J ends, which lost 1 base and 4 bases, there was a span of 8 bases. Germline CDR1 reads GTSNPN; CDR2 reads SVGIG (reference sequence). CDR3 sequence: CAWSGGKNQPQHF. The CDR3, as DNA: TGTGCCTGGAGTGGGGGGAAAAATCAGCCCCAGCATTTT.

J is TRBJ1-2 and V is TRBV6-4; the match to TRBD1 covers 9 bases. V was pared by 1 base and J by 8 bases, with 2 bases of the junction left unmatched. The CDR3 totals 13 residues. Germline values: CDR1 MRHNA, CDR2 SNTAGT. This CDR3 is CASSDYGTGGYTF. The CDR3 DNA sequence: TGTGCCAGCAGTGACTACGGGACAGGGGGCTACACCTTC.

This clone has just a few counts. The chain recombines TRBV21-1 with TRBJ2-3; the table calls TRBD1, which could not be checked here. TRBV21-1 is labeled a pseudogene. The CDR3 is 19 amino acids. The CDR3 loop is CASSKGEGTGVRSTDTQYF. CDR3 in DNA: TGTGCCAGCAGCAAAGGCGAAGGGACAGGGGTTCGGAGCACAGATACGCAGTATTTT.

This clone was seen once. The chain carries TRBV19 and TRBJ1-5; possible D gene TRBD1, 5 bases. CDR3 length equals 14 residues. The ends were cut back, 7 bases at V and 5 bases at J, with 15 bases in the middle. The germline CDR1 and CDR2 sequences are LNHDA and SQIVND (reference sequence). CDR3 DNA: TGTGCCAGTATCCACTTGGCGGGGGATCAGCCCCAGCATTTT. It translates to CASIHLAGDQPQHF.

This chain joins TRBV28 and TRBJ1-5, with D possibly matching TRBD1 (6 bases). V lost 3 bases to trimming and J lost 3 bases, with 9 bases between them. From germline, CDR1 is MDHEN and CDR2 SYDVKM. The CDR3 loop spans 14 amino acids. The CDR3 reads CASSFRGNNQPQHF. As DNA, the CDR3 is TGTGCCAGCAGTTTCAGGGGTAACAATCAGCCCCAGCATTTT.

On this clone: At one end, the junction sequence differs from germline, possibly due to a read error. CDR3 in amino acids: CASSRTGVLTNENLFF. As DNA, the CDR3 is TGTGCCAGCAGCCGGACAGGGGTTTTAACTAATGAAAATCTGTTTTTT. The V and J genes are TRBV9 and TRBJ1-4; TRBD1 aligns across 9 bases. This CDR3 contains 16 residues. The germline gives CDR1 SGDLS, CDR2 YYNGEE.

J is TRBJ2-7 and V is TRBV27, with D tentatively TRBD2 (6 bases). V lost 3 bases and J lost 2, with 17 bases in between. The CDR3 has 16 amino acids. CDR1 MNHEY and CDR2 SMNVEV come from the germline V gene (reference sequence). The CDR3 DNA is TGTGCCAGCAGTTTCGGCGGGACCCAACAAACCTACGAGCAGTACTTC. The encoded protein is CASSFGGTQQTYEQYF.

The CDR3 bases are TGTGCCAGCTCACCCGGGACCCTGGGAGAGACCCAGTACTTC. Protein sequence: CASSPGTLGETQYF. The rearrangement joins TRBV18 to TRBJ2-5; possibly TRBD1 or TRBD2 for D (5 bases each). This CDR3 is built from 14 residues. V dropped 3 bases and J dropped 4 bases, with 12 bases sitting between them. CDR1 and CDR2 (germline): KGHSH, LQKENI.

The rearrangement uses TRBV3-1 (or the pseudogene TRBV3-2) and TRBJ1-2; the D gene is possibly TRBD1 (6 bases). The CDR3 is made up of 16 amino acids. Trimming left V 0 bases short and J 7 bases short, with 18 bases between. Germline lookup yields CDR1 LGHDT and CDR2 YNNKEL (reference sequence). CDR3: CASSQDAQGQFFGYTF. The CDR3 DNA reads as TGTGCCAGCAGCCAAGATGCACAGGGTCAATTCTTTGGCTACACCTTC.

The rearrangement joins TRBV5-1 to TRBJ2-2, with D possibly TRBD2 on 6 matching bases. CDR3 length equals 15 residues. Between the trimmed V and J ends, which lost 2 bases and 0 bases, there was a span of 8 bases. CDR1 is SGHRS and CDR2 is YFSETQ in the germline V gene. The CDR3 sequence is CASSFSGANTGELFF. CDR3 sequence (DNA): TGCGCCAGCAGCTTCTCGGGGGCGAACACCGGGGAGCTGTTTTTT.

The CDR3: CASTKPGPYGYTF. CDR3 nucleotide sequence: TGTGCCAGCACGAAACCGGGCCCCTATGGCTACACCTTC. The genes are TRBV9 and TRBJ1-2; D not certain. Germline V gives CDR1 SGDLS, CDR2 YYNGEE. The CDR3 has 13 residues. Trimming removed 6 bases from V and 4 bases from J, with 13 bases in between.

The chain uses TRBV30 and TRBJ2-7; 8 nucleotides line up with TRBD2. Germline V gene data show CDR1 as GTSNPN and CDR2 as SVGIG (reference sequence). The CDR3 extends over 14 amino acids. With V trimmed by 4 bases and J by 6 bases, 11 bases remained unmatched. As DNA, the CDR3 is TGTGCCTGGACGGCCGGGGGGGTAGTAAGCGAGCAGTACTTC. Translating it yields CAWTAGGVVSEQYF.

The V and J genes are TRBV19 and TRBJ1-5, with a possible D match to TRBD1 (6 bases). From germline, CDR1 is LNHDA and CDR2 SQIVND (reference sequence). V lost 1 base and J 0 bases, leaving 19 bases between the germline ends. The CDR3 loop spans 19 amino acids. CDR3 coding DNA: TGTGCCAGTAGTATAGTGGGTCTTGGAGGGGGTTATAGCAATCAGCCCCAGCATTTT. Protein product: CASSIVGLGGGYSNQPQHF.

The V call is TRBV27, the J call TRBJ1-5, with TRBD1 identical over 7 bases. CDR1 MNHEY and CDR2 SMNVEV come from the germline V gene (reference sequence). The trim removed 8 bases at V and 7 bases at J, leaving 14 bases unmatched. This CDR3 has 15 residues. The CDR3 DNA is TGTGCCAGCCGTCCCAGGGGGGGGTCAGGCCAGCCCCAGCATTTT. Translated: CASRPRGGSGQPQHF.

The gene calls are TRBV30 and TRBJ2-7, with a weak D call TRBD2 (5 bases). Trimming pared 4 bases from V and 12 bases from J, leaving 16 bases between. This CDR3 spans 11 amino acids. Germline assignment: CDR1 GTSNPN and CDR2 SVGIG (reference sequence). The CDR3 reads CAWKGGERLYF. The CDR3 DNA follows: TGTGCCTGGAAAGGAGGCGAACGGTTGTACTTC.

The chain uses TRBV24-1 and TRBJ2-1, with 8 nucleotides matching TRBD1. Losses at the gene ends were 2 bases for V and 3 bases for J; bases not matched to a gene: 5. This CDR3 region has 16 residues. CDR1 is KGHDR and CDR2 is SFDVKD in the germline V gene. The CDR3 nucleotides read TGTGCCACCAGTGATTGGGGGACAGGAAACTACAATGAGCAGTTCTTC. Its protein product is CATSDWGTGNYNEQFF.

The chain uses TRBV12-3 or TRBV12-4 and TRBJ1-1; D not resolved. V gave up 6 bases and J gave up 2 bases, with 7 bases separating them. The CDR3 has 12 residues. The CDR3 reads CASRHINTEAFF. Here the CDR3 DNA reads TGTGCCAGCAGACATATAAACACTGAAGCTTTCTTT.

This chain joins TRBV2 and TRBJ1-2; D remains ambiguous. The CDR3 is 13 residues long. The V gene's germline CDR1 is SNHLY and CDR2 FYNNEI. Trimming removed 4 bases at V and 2 bases at J, with 8 bases between. The CDR3 bases are TGTGCCAGCAGTGGCGGGGAGAACTATGGCTACACCTTC. Residues: CASSGGENYGYTF.

The chain links TRBV7-9 to TRBJ1-1; D is perhaps TRBD1 (5 bases). CDR3 length equals 14 residues. V was shortened by 6 bases and J by 0 bases, with 11 bases between the two germline ends. Germline CDR1 SEHNR, CDR2 FQNEAQ (reference sequence). The CDR3 DNA reads as TGTGCCAGCAGAATAGGAGGGGTGAACACTGAAGCTTTCTTT. It yields the protein CASRIGGVNTEAFF. The full variable domain, rest sourced from reference TRBV7-9 and TRBJ1-1, is DTGVSQNPRHKITKRGQNVTFRCDPISEHNRLYWYRQTLGQGPEFLTYFQNEAQLEKSRLLSDRFSAERPKGSFSTLEIQRTEQGDSAMYLCASRIGGVNTEAFFGQGTRLTVV.

The CDR3 loop is CAWRDWGTDTQYF. CDR3 nucleotides: TGTGCCTGGAGAGATTGGGGCACAGATACGCAGTATTTT. The chain links TRBV30 to TRBJ2-3; D remains unclear. Trimming took off 3 bases at V and 1 base at J, with 8 bases between the two ends. Germline V gene lookup returns CDR1 GTSNPN and CDR2 SVGIG (reference sequence). CDR3 length equals 13 residues.

The chain links TRBV13 to TRBJ2-2; 8 bases line up with TRBD1. CDR1 and CDR2 from the germline V gene are PRHDT and FYEKMQ (reference sequence). V lost 5 bases, J lost 2 bases, and 13 bases stayed unmatched. The CDR3 extends over 18 amino acids. Written as DNA, the CDR3 is TGTGCCAGCAGCCTCCCCCCCGGGACAGGCAAAAACACCGGGGAGCTGTTTTTT. This translates into CASSLPPGTGKNTGELFF.

The J gene is TRBJ2-7, the V gene TRBV4-3; 7 bases fit TRBD2. V was clipped by 4 bases and J by 0 bases; unmatched bases: 6. The CDR3 is 15 amino acids. The germline CDR1 and CDR2 sequences are LGHNA and YSLEER. The CDR3 region is CASSRTLADSYEQYF. CDR3 DNA: TGCGCCAGCAGCCGTACCCTAGCGGACTCCTACGAGCAGTACTTC.

This clone has a single count. V and J are TRBV15 and TRBJ1-1; D is unresolved. V dropped 2 bases and J dropped 1 base, with 5 bases sitting between them. The CDR3 extends over 13 amino acids. The germline V gene has CDR1 LNHNV and CDR2 YYDKDF (reference sequence). The CDR3 region is CATSRRENTEAFF. For the CDR3, the DNA is TGTGCCACCAGCAGAAGGGAGAACACTGAAGCTTTCTTT.